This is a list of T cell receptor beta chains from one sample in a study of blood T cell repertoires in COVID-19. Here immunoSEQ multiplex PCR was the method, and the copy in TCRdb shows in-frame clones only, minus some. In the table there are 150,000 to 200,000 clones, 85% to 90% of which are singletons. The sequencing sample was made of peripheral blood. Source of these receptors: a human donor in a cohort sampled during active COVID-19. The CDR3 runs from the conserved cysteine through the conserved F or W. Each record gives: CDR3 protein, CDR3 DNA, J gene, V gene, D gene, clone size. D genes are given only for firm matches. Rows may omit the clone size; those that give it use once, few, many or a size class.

CDR3 protein: CASSLWAATSTGELFF
CDR3 DNA: TGTGCCAGCAGCTTATGGGCAGCCACTTCTACCGGGGAGCTGTTTTTT
J gene: TRBJ2-2
V gene: TRBV7-9
D gene: NA
clone size: NA

CDR3 protein: CASSPQGAGQPQHF
CDR3 DNA: TGTGCCAGCTCACCTCAGGGGGCGGGACAGCCCCAGCATTTT
J gene: TRBJ1-5
V gene: TRBV18
D gene: TRBD1
clone size: NA

CDR3 protein: CATSDLLWIASGTKYEQYF
CDR3 DNA: TGTGCCACCAGTGATTTGCTGTGGATAGCTAGCGGGACTAAATACGAGCAGTACTTC
J gene: TRBJ2-7
V gene: TRBV24-1
D gene: TRBD2
clone size: NA

CDR3 protein: CASSLVSGHLTGELFF
CDR3 DNA: TGTGCCAGCAGCTTAGTATCGGGACACCTCACCGGGGAGCTGTTTTTT
J gene: TRBJ2-2
V gene: TRBV7-8
D gene: NA
clone size: NA

CDR3 protein: CASSYRLEAFF
CDR3 DNA: TGTGCCAGCAGTTATAGACTCGAAGCTTTCTTT
J gene: TRBJ1-1
V gene: TRBV12-3/TRBV12-4
D gene: NA
clone size: NA

CDR3 protein: CASSLESGRGRKGEKLFF
CDR3 DNA: TGTGCCAGCAGCTTAGAGTCAGGCAGGGGGCGCAAGGGTGAAAAACTGTTTTTT
J gene: TRBJ1-4
V gene: TRBV7-6
D gene: TRBD1
clone size: NA

CDR3 protein: CASSSLAGDGEQYF
CDR3 DNA: TGTGCCAGCAGCTCACTAGCGGGGGACGGCGAGCAGTACTTC
J gene: TRBJ2-7
V gene: TRBV5-4
D gene: TRBD2
clone size: once

CDR3 protein: CASSLGASGPYEQYF
CDR3 DNA: TGTGCCAGCAGCTTGGGGGCTAGCGGTCCCTACGAGCAGTACTTC
J gene: TRBJ2-7
V gene: TRBV5-4
D gene: TRBD2
clone size: NA

CDR3 protein: CSVSTGTAGTEAFF
CDR3 DNA: TGCAGCGTTAGCACCGGGACAGCAGGCACTGAAGCTTTCTTT
J gene: TRBJ1-1
V gene: TRBV29-1
D gene: TRBD1
clone size: NA

CDR3 protein: CASSKLAVLYNEQFF
CDR3 DNA: TGTGCCAGCAGCAAACTAGCGGTTTTATACAATGAGCAGTTCTTC
J gene: TRBJ2-1
V gene: TRBV6-5
D gene: TRBD2
clone size: NA

CDR3 protein: CASRDTGTGANEQFF
CDR3 DNA: TGTGCCAGCAGGGACACGGGGACAGGCGCTAATGAGCAGTTCTTC
J gene: TRBJ2-1
V gene: TRBV2
D gene: TRBD1
clone size: NA

CDR3 protein: CASSQVGRVEPNEKLFF
CDR3 DNA: TGCGCCAGCAGCCAAGTGGGGAGGGTTGAACCTAATGAAAAACTGTTTTTT
J gene: TRBJ1-4
V gene: TRBV4-1
D gene: NA
clone size: NA

CDR3 protein: CASSGGFAGEQYF
CDR3 DNA: TGTGCCAGCAGTGGGGGGTTTGCGGGCGAGCAGTACTTC
J gene: TRBJ2-7
V gene: TRBV27
D gene: NA
clone size: NA

CDR3 protein: CASSTEGQNYGYTF
CDR3 DNA: TGTGCCAGCAGCACCGAGGGACAGAACTATGGCTACACCTTC
J gene: TRBJ1-2
V gene: TRBV7-9
D gene: TRBD1
clone size: NA

CDR3 protein: CASTGGWFNQPQHF
CDR3 DNA: TGTGCCAGCACCGGCGGGTGGTTCAATCAGCCCCAGCATTTT
J gene: TRBJ1-5
V gene: TRBV27
D gene: NA
clone size: NA

CDR3 protein: CASSPSPAGGFETQYF
CDR3 DNA: TGCGCCAGCAGCCCATCCCCAGCGGGGGGGTTCGAGACCCAGTACTTC
J gene: TRBJ2-5
V gene: TRBV4-3
D gene: TRBD2
clone size: NA

CDR3 protein: CASSSGVSSTGELFF
CDR3 DNA: TGTGCCAGCAGCTCAGGGGTGTCGAGCACCGGGGAGCTGTTTTTT
J gene: TRBJ2-2
V gene: TRBV7-6
D gene: NA
clone size: NA

CDR3 protein: CASSDGQGRGQPQHF
CDR3 DNA: TGCGCCAGCAGCGATGGACAGGGGAGGGGGCAGCCCCAGCATTTT
J gene: TRBJ1-5
V gene: TRBV4-1
D gene: TRBD1
clone size: NA

CDR3 protein: CAISGLQGPGEKLFF
CDR3 DNA: TGTGCCATCAGTGGACTCCAGGGGCCAGGGGAAAAACTGTTTTTT
J gene: TRBJ1-4
V gene: TRBV10-3
D gene: NA
clone size: NA

CDR3 protein: CASSWGTSGRAGEQFF
CDR3 DNA: TGTGCCAGCAGTTGGGGGACTAGCGGGAGGGCCGGTGAGCAGTTCTTC
J gene: TRBJ2-1
V gene: TRBV2
D gene: TRBD2
clone size: NA

CDR3 protein: CASSSPSRNTIYF
CDR3 DNA: TGTGCCAGCAGTTCCCCTAGCCGGAACACCATATATTTT
J gene: TRBJ1-3
V gene: TRBV12-3/TRBV12-4
D gene: NA
clone size: NA

CDR3 protein: CASSRQGGDGYTF
CDR3 DNA: TGTGCCAGCAGCCGTCAGGGAGGGGATGGCTACACCTTC
J gene: TRBJ1-2
V gene: TRBV16
D gene: NA
clone size: NA

CDR3 protein: CASSKGAGKDTGELFF
CDR3 DNA: TGTGCCAGCAGCAAAGGGGCAGGGAAGGACACCGGGGAGCTGTTTTTT
J gene: TRBJ2-2
V gene: TRBV21-1
D gene: NA
clone size: NA

CDR3 protein: CASSRFGSVQETQYF
CDR3 DNA: TGTGCCAGTAGTAGGTTCGGGTCAGTACAAGAGACCCAGTACTTC
J gene: TRBJ2-5
V gene: TRBV19
D gene: NA
clone size: once

CDR3 protein: CASSLEPGVSKAFF
CDR3 DNA: TGTGCCAGCAGCTTAGAGCCCGGGGTCAGTAAAGCTTTCTTT
J gene: TRBJ1-1
V gene: TRBV11-2
D gene: NA
clone size: once

CDR3 protein: CASSRLGQAGDETQYF
CDR3 DNA: TGTGCCAGCAGCCGATTGGGGCAGGCGGGGGATGAGACCCAGTACTTC
J gene: TRBJ2-5
V gene: TRBV7-7
D gene: TRBD2
clone size: NA

CDR3 protein: CASSLGRGNTEAFF
CDR3 DNA: TGTGCCAGCAGCTTGGGTAGGGGGAACACTGAAGCTTTCTTT
J gene: TRBJ1-1
V gene: TRBV5-8
D gene: NA
clone size: few

CDR3 protein: CASSQEGTILGDTQYF
CDR3 DNA: TGTGCCAGCAGCCAAGAGGGGACTATCCTTGGAGATACGCAGTATTTT
J gene: TRBJ2-3
V gene: TRBV3-1/TRBV3-2
D gene: TRBD2
clone size: NA

CDR3 protein: CASSLRQGSGNTIYF
CDR3 DNA: TGTGCCAGCAGCTTACGACAGGGCTCTGGAAACACCATATATTTT
J gene: TRBJ1-3
V gene: TRBV6-2/TRBV6-3
D gene: TRBD1
clone size: NA

CDR3 protein: CASSLEGDFRDTGELFF
CDR3 DNA: TGTGCCAGCAGCTTAGAGGGGGATTTCAGGGACACCGGGGAGCTGTTTTTT
J gene: TRBJ2-2
V gene: TRBV7-2
D gene: NA
clone size: NA

CDR3 protein: CASSLGLGRSYGYTF
CDR3 DNA: TGTGCCAGCAGCTTGGGGTTGGGCAGATCCTATGGCTACACCTTC
J gene: TRBJ1-2
V gene: TRBV5-6
D gene: NA
clone size: NA

CDR3 protein: CASSPIAGSTDTQYF
CDR3 DNA: TGTGCCAGCAGCCCAATAGCGGGAAGCACAGATACGCAGTATTTT
J gene: TRBJ2-3
V gene: TRBV9
D gene: TRBD2
clone size: once

CDR3 protein: CASSRGADGEQYF
CDR3 DNA: TGTGCCAGCAGCCGCGGGGCCGACGGCGAGCAGTACTTC
J gene: TRBJ2-7
V gene: TRBV6-5
D gene: NA
clone size: NA

CDR3 protein: CASSGWDSKETQYF
CDR3 DNA: TGTGCCAGCAGCGGGTGGGACAGCAAAGAGACCCAGTACTTC
J gene: TRBJ2-5
V gene: TRBV7-9
D gene: TRBD1
clone size: NA

CDR3 protein: CASSIQRGQGWDEQFF
CDR3 DNA: TGTGCCAGTAGTATCCAGCGGGGACAAGGGTGGGATGAGCAGTTCTTC
J gene: TRBJ2-1
V gene: TRBV19
D gene: NA
clone size: NA

CDR3 protein: CASSLSPLWQGDGYTF
CDR3 DNA: TGTGCCAGCAGTTTATCGCCCCTGTGGCAGGGTGATGGCTACACCTTC
J gene: TRBJ1-2
V gene: TRBV27
D gene: NA
clone size: NA